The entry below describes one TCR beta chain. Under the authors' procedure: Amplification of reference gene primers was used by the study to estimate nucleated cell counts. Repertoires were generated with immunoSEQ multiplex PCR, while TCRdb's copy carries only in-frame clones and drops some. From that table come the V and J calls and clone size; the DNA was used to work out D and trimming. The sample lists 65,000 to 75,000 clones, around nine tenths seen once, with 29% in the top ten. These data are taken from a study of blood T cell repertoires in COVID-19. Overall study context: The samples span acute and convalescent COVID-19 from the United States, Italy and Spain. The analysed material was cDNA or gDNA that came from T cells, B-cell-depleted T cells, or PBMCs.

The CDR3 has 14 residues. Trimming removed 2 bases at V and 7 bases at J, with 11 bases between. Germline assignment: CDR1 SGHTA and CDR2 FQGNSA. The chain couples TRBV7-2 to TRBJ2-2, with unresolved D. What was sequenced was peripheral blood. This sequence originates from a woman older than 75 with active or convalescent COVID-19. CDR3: CASSLSDSLGELFF. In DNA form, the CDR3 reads TGTGCCAGCAGCTTATCCGATAGTCTCGGGGAGCTGTTTTTT.